The 28 T cell receptor beta chains below all came from one sample that was sequenced in a study of T cell responses to AZD1222 COVID-19 vaccine. Profiled with immunoSEQ multiplex PCR; TCRdb holds only in-frame clones, not every one. The table shows about 150,000 clones, with approximately 90% occurring only once. Material: peripheral blood, obtained after recovery from COVID-19. These TCRs come from an adult who had recovered from COVID-19.

This clone turned up a few times. The J gene is TRBJ1-3, the V gene TRBV18, with D perhaps TRBD1 (6 bases). CDR1 is KGHSH and CDR2 is LQKENI in the germline V gene. This CDR3 spans 15 amino acids. Trimming took 5 bases from V and 4 from J, leaving 15 bases between them. As DNA, the CDR3 is TGTGCCAGCTCATTGCCCGGGGGCAAAGGAAACACCATATATTTT. Its translation: CASSLPGGKGNTIYF.

The chain uses TRBV7-2 and TRBJ2-7; 7 bases align to TRBD2. The CDR3 has 14 residues. J gave up 1 base and V 5 bases, and 5 bases lay outside the gene matches. Germline V gives CDR1 SGHTA, CDR2 FQGNSA. CDR3 coding DNA: TGTGCCAGCAGCCACGGAGCGGGGTCCTACGAGCAGTACTTC. Protein sequence: CASSHGAGSYEQYF.

This chain joins TRBV3-1 (or the pseudogene TRBV3-2) and TRBJ2-3; 9 nucleotides line up with TRBD2. After removal of 4 bases from V and 5 bases from J, the junction contained 4 bases not matched to a gene. CDR1 is LGHDT and CDR2 is YNNKEL in the germline V gene (reference sequence). CDR3 size: 14 residues. The CDR3 sequence is CASSPTSGGDTQYF. The CDR3 region has the DNA TGTGCCAGCAGCCCGACTAGCGGTGGAGATACGCAGTATTTT.

This sequence joins TRBV28 and TRBJ2-3; D assignment may be TRBD1 or TRBD2 (5 bases each). The CDR3 covers 16 residues. The V end was cut by 5 bases, the J end by 4 bases, with 19 bases between. Per the germline V gene, CDR1 is MDHEN and CDR2 is SYDVKM. The DNA for the CDR3 is TGTGCCAGCAGTCCTCCGGGGCCCAACGGGGCAGATACGCAGTATTTT. Its translation is CASSPPGPNGADTQYF.

This chain's CDR3 is CASSPRTGFGYNEQFF. The CDR3 coding sequence is TGTGCCAGCAGCCCGCGGACAGGGTTTGGCTACAATGAGCAGTTCTTC. V gene TRBV7-9 combines with J gene TRBJ2-1; 8 bases match TRBD1. The CDR3 runs to 16 residues. CDR1 SEHNR and CDR2 FQNEAQ come from the germline V gene (reference sequence). V gave up 5 bases and J gave up 3 bases; unmatched junction bases: 9.

The chain has TRBV28 and TRBJ1-5, with 9 bases aligning to TRBD1. CDR1 and CDR2 from the germline V gene are MDHEN and SYDVKM. The CDR3 sequence is 14 residues long. V trimming: 5 bases; J trimming: 6 bases; junction bases outside the gene matches: 5. Here the CDR3 DNA reads TGTGCCAGCAGTCTACAGGGGGCCCGTCAGCCCCAGCATTTT. It specifies CASSLQGARQPQHF. The variable domain in full, with the rest retrieved from reference TRBV28 and TRBJ1-5, is DVKVTQSSRYLVKRTGEKVFLECVQDMDHENMFWYRQDPGLGLRLIYFSYDVKMKEKGDIPEGYSVSREKKERFSLILESASTNQTSMYLCASSLQGARQPQHFGDGTRLSIL.

The chain joins TRBV28 to TRBJ1-3; D perhaps matches TRBD1 (6 bases). This CDR3 has 16 amino acids. The V and J ends lost 3 bases and 0 bases respectively, with 12 bases between them. Germline V gives CDR1 MDHEN, CDR2 SYDVKM. The CDR3 DNA reads TGTGCCAGCAGTTTGGGGGCGGCCGACTCTGGAAACACCATATATTTT. Translation gives CASSLGAADSGNTIYF.

The chain carries TRBV29-1 and TRBJ2-7, with TRBD2 identical over 7 bases. The CDR3 has 14 residues. V shed 4 bases and J 2 bases; nucleotides not matched to a gene: 8. Germline CDR1 is SQVTM and CDR2 is ANQGSEA. The CDR3 sequence: CSVGGAGDPYEQYF. CDR3 bases: TGCAGCGTTGGTGGCGCGGGAGACCCCTACGAGCAGTACTTC.

V usage is TRBV2 and J usage is TRBJ2-3, with D tentatively TRBD2 (5 bases). In germline, CDR1 is SNHLY, CDR2 FYNNEI. The CDR3 spans 15 residues. Trimming removed 2 bases at V and 3 bases at J, with 12 bases between. CDR3 DNA sequence: TGTGCCAGCAGTGAAATGAGGGTAGGGACAGATACGCAGTATTTT. It translates to CASSEMRVGTDTQYF.

The chain links TRBV2 to TRBJ1-5, with D uncertain. With 5 bases removed from V and 6 bases from J, the gap between germline ends came to 14 bases. There are 14 residues in the CDR3. Germline assignment: CDR1 SNHLY and CDR2 FYNNEI. The CDR3 bases are TGTGCCAGCAGTTCCCAAGGAAGAGGTCAGCCCCAGCATTTT. Its translation is CASSSQGRGQPQHF.

The chain joins TRBV6-5 to TRBJ2-6, with D uncertain. Trimming took 8 bases from V and 0 from J, leaving 8 bases between them. This CDR3 is 14 amino acids long. In germline, CDR1 is MNHEY, CDR2 SVGAGI. The CDR3, as DNA: TGTGCCAGCTGTACTGGCTCTGGGGCCAACGTCCTGACTTTC. Its protein product is CASCTGSGANVLTF.

This chain links TRBV9 with TRBJ2-2; 15 bases are shared with TRBD2. The V and J ends lost 2 bases and 5 bases, in that order; junction bases with no gene match: 1. The germline CDR1 and CDR2 sequences are SGDLS and YYNGEE. CDR3 length: 16 amino acids. The CDR3 region is CASSVGLAGGTGELFF. CDR3 DNA sequence: TGTGCCAGCAGCGTGGGACTAGCGGGAGGAACCGGGGAGCTGTTTTTT.

The rearrangement uses TRBV19 and TRBJ2-2, with D hard to call. CDR1 is LNHDA and CDR2 is SQIVND in the germline V gene (reference sequence). Trimming pared 1 base from V and 1 base from J, leaving 4 bases between. This CDR3 contains 14 residues. CDR3 sequence reads: CASSIVGNTGELFF. The CDR3, as DNA: TGTGCCAGTAGTATAGTAGGGAACACCGGGGAGCTGTTTTTT. Supplemented by reference TRBV19 and TRBJ2-2, the full variable domain reads DGGITQSPKYLFRKEGQNVTLSCEQNLNHDAMYWYRQDPGQGLRLIYYSQIVNDFQKGDIAEGYSVSREKKESFPLTVTSAQKNPTAFYLCASSIVGNTGELFFGEGSRLTVL.

The V and J genes are TRBV18 and TRBJ1-5; TRBD1 aligns across 7 bases. V lost 1 base and J lost 5; bases outside the gene matches: 8. The CDR3 runs to 16 residues. From germline, CDR1 is KGHSH and CDR2 LQKENI. CDR3 nucleotide sequence: TGTGCCAGCTCACCACTCAATACAGGGGTAGATCAGCCCCAGCATTTT. Its protein is CASSPLNTGVDQPQHF.

The CDR3 region is CASSLAAGPYEQYF. In nucleotides, the CDR3 is TGCGCCAGCAGCTTGGCCGCCGGTCCCTACGAGCAGTACTTC. This sequence joins TRBV5-1 and TRBJ2-7; D remains unclear. CDR1 and CDR2 from the germline V gene are SGHRS and YFSETQ. This CDR3 spans 14 amino acids. V was trimmed by 0 bases and J by 2 bases, leaving 9 bases between them. The full variable domain, in which reference TRBV5-1 and TRBJ2-7 provide the parts outside the CDR3, is KAGVTQTPRYLIKTRGQQVTLSCSPISGHRSVSWYQQTPGQGLQFLFEYFSETQRNKGNFPGRFSGRQFSNSRSEMNVSTLELGDSALYLCASSLAAGPYEQYFGPGTRLTVT.

This chain joins TRBV5-1 and TRBJ1-2, with unresolved D. CDR3 length: 14 amino acids. Germline CDR1 reads SGHRS; CDR2 reads YFSETQ. The V gene lost 0 bases and the J gene lost 4 bases, with 10 bases spanning the gap. The CDR3 region has the DNA TGCGCCAGCAGCTTGGAGAGTTCCAGCTATGGCTACACCTTC. It is translated as CASSLESSSYGYTF.

The chain combines TRBV19 with TRBJ1-5, with a weak D call TRBD1 (6 bases). The CDR3 covers 14 residues. V was shortened by 10 bases and J by 0 bases, with 13 bases between the two germline ends. CDR1 LNHDA and CDR2 SQIVND come from the germline V gene (reference sequence). CDR3 amino acids: CATDRFLSNQPQHF. In DNA, the CDR3 is TGTGCCACGGACAGATTTCTTAGCAATCAGCCCCAGCATTTT.

The rearrangement uses TRBV6-2 or TRBV6-3 and TRBJ1-1; D is perhaps TRBD1 (5 bases). There are 11 residues in the CDR3. V gave up 6 bases and J gave up 11 bases, with 13 bases separating them. Germline V gives CDR1 MNHEY, CDR2 SVGEGT. CDR3 DNA: TGTGCCAGCAGCGAAACAGGAAAGGCTTTCTTT. It specifies CASSETGKAFF.

The rearrangement joins TRBV27 to TRBJ1-2; a weak D match, TRBD1 (6 bases). The V gene's germline CDR1 is MNHEY and CDR2 SMNVEV (reference sequence). The CDR3 loop spans 22 amino acids. V was pared by 6 bases and J by 5 bases, with 40 bases between. CDR3 bases: TGTGCCAGCAGCCGAACCACAGGGTTTTTATCTTCCGGGGCTATGAAAGGGTATGGCTACACCTTC. Translated, it gives CASSRTTGFLSSGAMKGYGYTF.

A note on this clone: At one end the junction does not follow the germline gene, possibly because of a read error. This sequence joins TRBV11-2 and TRBJ2-3; D might be TRBD1 (5 bases). The germline CDR1 and CDR2 sequences are SGHAT and FQNNGV. CDR3 length: 15 residues. CDR3 sequence: CANSFTDMSTDTQYF. CDR3 nucleotide sequence: TGTGCCAACAGCTTTACGGACATGAGCACAGATACGCAGTATTTT.

The genes are TRBV7-9 and TRBJ1-1; D gene ambiguous. CDR1 and CDR2 (germline): SEHNR, FQNEAQ (reference sequence). CDR3 length equals 16 residues. V was pared by 4 bases and J by 0 bases, with 15 bases between. DNA for the CDR3: TGTGCCAGCAGCTCGTCTTCCCGGACTTTGAACACTGAAGCTTTCTTT. It translates to CASSSSSRTLNTEAFF.

The chain has TRBV5-4 and TRBJ2-3; 9 positions match TRBD2. In germline, CDR1 is SGHNT, CDR2 YYREEE (reference sequence). The CDR3 runs to 15 residues. J lost 1 base, V lost 4 bases, and 4 bases had no gene match. The CDR3: CASSVRTSGTDTQYF. Written as DNA, the CDR3 is TGTGCCAGCAGCGTCCGGACTAGCGGCACAGATACGCAGTATTTT.

V usage is TRBV2 and J usage is TRBJ2-3; 8 nucleotides align to TRBD2. The trim removed 2 bases at V and 0 bases at J, leaving 4 bases unmatched. CDR3 length equals 16 residues. Germline V gives CDR1 SNHLY, CDR2 FYNNEI. The CDR3 reads CASSELAGTSTDTQYF. In DNA form, the CDR3 reads TGTGCCAGCAGTGAACTAGCGGGTACTAGCACAGATACGCAGTATTTT. Based on the CDR3 plus reference TRBV2 and TRBJ2-3, the full variable domain is EPEVTQTPSHQVTQMGQEVILRCVPISNHLYFYWYRQILGQKVEFLVSFYNNEISEKSEIFDDQFSVERPDGSNFTLKIRSTKLEDSAMYFCASSELAGTSTDTQYFGPGTRLTVL.

The chain recombines TRBV5-1 with TRBJ1-2; 8 bases line up with TRBD1. Per the germline V gene, CDR1 is SGHRS and CDR2 is YFSETQ. J gave up 6 bases and V 5 bases, and 6 bases lay outside the gene matches. The CDR3 is 13 amino acids. The CDR3 DNA sequence: TGCGCCAGCAGGCCTCAGGGGGCGGATGGCTACACCTTC. Protein product: CASRPQGADGYTF. Supplemented by reference TRBV5-1 and TRBJ1-2, the full variable domain reads KAGVTQTPRYLIKTRGQQVTLSCSPISGHRSVSWYQQTPGQGLQFLFEYFSETQRNKGNFPGRFSGRQFSNSRSEMNVSTLELGDSALYLCASRPQGADGYTFGSGTRLTVV.

In nucleotides, the CDR3 is TGTGCCAGCAGCCACACTAGGAGAAACACCATATATTTT. Encoded protein: CASSHTRRNTIYF. The chain carries TRBV3-1 (or the pseudogene TRBV3-2) and TRBJ1-3; D is undetermined. V was clipped by 3 bases and J by 5 bases, with 8 bases between them. Looked up from germline, CDR1 is LGHDT and CDR2 is YNNKEL (reference sequence). The CDR3 is made up of 13 amino acids.

About this clone itself: Its ends do not fully match the called genes, so a read error is possible. V and J are TRBV7-7 and TRBJ2-7, with TRBD2 matching over 14 bases. Germline-derived CDR1 and CDR2 are SSHAT and FNYEAQ (reference sequence). The CDR3 has 14 amino acids. CDR3 protein: CASSPGLAGDEQYF. The CDR3 DNA is TGTGCTAGCAGCCCGGGACTAGCGGGGGACGAGCAGTACTTC.

The rearrangement links TRBV6-1 to TRBJ2-1, with D tentatively TRBD2 (6 bases). The length of the CDR3 is 16 residues. Germline values: CDR1 MNHNS, CDR2 SASEGT. V lost 2 bases, J lost 7 bases, and 18 bases lay in between. The CDR3 DNA sequence: TGTGCCAGCAGTGAATGGGGCGGGATAAAGGAGAATGAGCAGTTCTTC. Translation gives CASSEWGGIKENEQFF.

V and J are TRBV6-5 and TRBJ2-5, with a possible D match to TRBD1 (8 bases). The CDR3 has 15 amino acids. Germline lookup yields CDR1 MNHEY and CDR2 SVGAGI. Trimming cost V 5 bases and J 1 base, with 14 bases left between them. CDR3 sequence (DNA): TGTGCCAGCAGTAACAGGGGGGGGCCCCAAGAGACCCAGTACTTC. This encodes CASSNRGGPQETQYF.